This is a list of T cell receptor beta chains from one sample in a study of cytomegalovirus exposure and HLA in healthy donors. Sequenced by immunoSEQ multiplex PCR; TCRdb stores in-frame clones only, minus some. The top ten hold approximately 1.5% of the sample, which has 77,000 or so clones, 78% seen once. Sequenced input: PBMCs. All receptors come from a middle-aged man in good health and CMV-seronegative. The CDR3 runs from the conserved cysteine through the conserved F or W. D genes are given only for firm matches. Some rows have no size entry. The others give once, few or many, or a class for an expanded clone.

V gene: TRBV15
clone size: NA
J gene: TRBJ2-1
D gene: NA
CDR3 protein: CATSSNQGIGNNEQFF
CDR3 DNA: TGTGCCACCAGCAGTAATCAGGGAATTGGTAACAATGAGCAGTTCTTC

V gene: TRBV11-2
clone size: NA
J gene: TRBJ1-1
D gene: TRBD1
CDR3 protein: CASSLWTGGDTEAFF
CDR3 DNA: TGTGCCAGCAGCCTTTGGACAGGGGGGGACACTGAAGCTTTCTTT

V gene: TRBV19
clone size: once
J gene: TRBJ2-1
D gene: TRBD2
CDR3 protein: CASQRLAGGTEQFF
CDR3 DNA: TGTGCCAGCCAGCGACTAGCGGGAGGTACTGAGCAGTTCTTC

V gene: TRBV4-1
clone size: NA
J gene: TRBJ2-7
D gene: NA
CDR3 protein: CASSQLNTPSYEQYF
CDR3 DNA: TGCGCCAGCAGCCAACTCAATACACCTTCCTACGAGCAGTACTTC

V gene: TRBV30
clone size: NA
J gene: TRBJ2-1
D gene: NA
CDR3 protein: CAWTKEGPYNEQFF
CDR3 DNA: TGTGCCTGGACCAAAGAGGGCCCGTACAATGAGCAGTTCTTC

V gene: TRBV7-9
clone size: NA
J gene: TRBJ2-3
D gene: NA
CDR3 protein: CASSSRGLGTQYF
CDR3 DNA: TGTGCCAGCAGCTCTAGGGGACTGGGTACGCAGTATTTT

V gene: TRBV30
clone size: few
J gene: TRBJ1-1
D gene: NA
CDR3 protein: CAWSVLVNTEAFF
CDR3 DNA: TGTGCCTGGAGTGTACTGGTGAACACTGAAGCTTTCTTT

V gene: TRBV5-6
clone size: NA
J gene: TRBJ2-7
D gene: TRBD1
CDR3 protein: CASALQGRSYEQYF
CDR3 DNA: TGTGCCAGCGCCTTACAGGGGAGATCCTACGAGCAGTACTTC

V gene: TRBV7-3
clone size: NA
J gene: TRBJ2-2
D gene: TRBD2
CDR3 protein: CASSPLTSGTGELFF
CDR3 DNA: TGTGCCAGCAGCCCCCTGACTAGCGGAACCGGGGAGCTGTTTTTT

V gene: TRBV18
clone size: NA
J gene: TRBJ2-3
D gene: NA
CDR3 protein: CASSPPVQGGTDTQYF
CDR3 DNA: TGTGCCAGCTCACCACCGGTGCAGGGAGGAACAGATACGCAGTATTTT

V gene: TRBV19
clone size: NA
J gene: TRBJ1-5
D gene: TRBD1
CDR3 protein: CASRWGQINQPQHF
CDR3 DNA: TGTGCCAGTAGGTGGGGACAGATCAATCAGCCCCAGCATTTT

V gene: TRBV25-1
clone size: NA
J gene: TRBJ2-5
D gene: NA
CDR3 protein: CASSESGAQETQYF
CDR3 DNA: TGTGCCAGCAGTGAATCAGGCGCCCAAGAGACCCAGTACTTC

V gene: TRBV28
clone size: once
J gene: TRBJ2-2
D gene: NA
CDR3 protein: CASSPPSGPFPGELFF
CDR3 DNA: TGTGCCAGCAGTCCCCCCAGCGGCCCATTCCCCGGGGAGCTGTTTTTT

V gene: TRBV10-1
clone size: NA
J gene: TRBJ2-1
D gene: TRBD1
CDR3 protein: CASSESVGQSYNEQFF
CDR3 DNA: TGCGCCAGCAGTGAATCCGTGGGACAGTCCTACAATGAGCAGTTCTTC

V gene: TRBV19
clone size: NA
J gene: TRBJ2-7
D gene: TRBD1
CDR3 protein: CASSLPGQPEQYF
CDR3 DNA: TGTGCCAGTAGCTTACCGGGACAGCCGGAGCAGTACTTC

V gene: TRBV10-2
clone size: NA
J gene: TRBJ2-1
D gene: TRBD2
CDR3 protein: CASSESRIAGLDEQFF
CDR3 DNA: TGCGCCAGCAGTGAGTCCAGGATAGCGGGATTGGATGAGCAGTTCTTC

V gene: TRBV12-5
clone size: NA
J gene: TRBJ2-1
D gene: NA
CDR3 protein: CASGLVKVLIAYNEQFF
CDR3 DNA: TGTGCTAGTGGTTTGGTAAAAGTCCTTATAGCCTACAATGAGCAGTTCTTC

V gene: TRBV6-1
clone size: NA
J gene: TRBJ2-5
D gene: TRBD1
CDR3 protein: CASTPGTAQETQYF
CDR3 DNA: TGTGCCAGCACCCCCGGGACAGCCCAAGAGACCCAGTACTTC

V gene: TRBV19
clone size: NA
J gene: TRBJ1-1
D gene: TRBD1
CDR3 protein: CASRQQGLNTEAFF
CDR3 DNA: TGTGCCAGTAGACAACAGGGGTTGAACACTGAAGCTTTCTTT

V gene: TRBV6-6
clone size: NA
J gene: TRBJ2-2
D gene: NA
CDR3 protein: CASSLGQGGTGELFF
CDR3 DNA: TGTGCCAGCAGTCTAGGACAGGGAGGGACCGGGGAGCTGTTTTTT

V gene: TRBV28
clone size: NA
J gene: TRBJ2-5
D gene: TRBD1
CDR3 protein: CASSLELGQGQETQYF
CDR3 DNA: TGTGCCAGCAGTTTGGAACTCGGACAGGGCCAAGAGACCCAGTACTTC

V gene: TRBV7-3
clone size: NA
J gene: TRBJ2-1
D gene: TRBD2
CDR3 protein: CASSSGLAENYNEQFF
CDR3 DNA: TGTGCCAGCAGCTCGGGACTAGCGGAAAACTACAATGAGCAGTTCTTC

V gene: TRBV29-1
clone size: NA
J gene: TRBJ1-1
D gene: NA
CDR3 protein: CSATRVNTEAFF
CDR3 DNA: TGCAGCGCGACGCGGGTGAACACTGAAGCTTTCTTT

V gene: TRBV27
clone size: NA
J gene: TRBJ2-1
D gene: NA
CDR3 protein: CASSYSVGGEQFF
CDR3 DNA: TGTGCCAGCAGCTATAGCGTTGGAGGTGAGCAGTTCTTC

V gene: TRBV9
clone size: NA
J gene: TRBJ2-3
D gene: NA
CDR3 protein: CASSPSGDWVDTQYF
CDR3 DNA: TGTGCCAGCAGCCCCTCCGGAGATTGGGTAGATACGCAGTATTTT

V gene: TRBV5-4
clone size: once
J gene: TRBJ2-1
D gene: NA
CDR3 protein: CASSLYTGGYNEQFF
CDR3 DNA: TGTGCCAGCAGCTTATATACAGGAGGGTACAATGAGCAGTTCTTC

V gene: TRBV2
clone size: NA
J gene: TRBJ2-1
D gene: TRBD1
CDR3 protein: CASSLQGASYNEQFF
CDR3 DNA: TGTGCCAGCAGTTTACAGGGGGCCTCCTACAATGAGCAGTTCTTC

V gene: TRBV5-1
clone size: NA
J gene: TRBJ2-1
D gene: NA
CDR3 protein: CASSLGDSYNEQFF
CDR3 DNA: TGCGCCAGCAGCTTGGGAGACAGCTACAATGAGCAGTTCTTC